The 10 T cell receptor beta chains reported below all come from one sample, sequenced in a study of blood T cell repertoires in COVID-19. The assay was immunoSEQ multiplex PCR, and TCRdb's table has in-frame clones only and misses some. The sample holds 250,000 to 300,000 clones, roughly 91% seen once. Sequencing was performed on PBMCs or T cells enriched from blood (not recorded which). These receptors all stem from a woman between 35 and 50 years old with acute COVID-19.

This clone showed up just a few times. The V and J genes are TRBV24-1 and TRBJ1-4, with D possibly matching TRBD1 (6 bases). The CDR3 runs to 14 residues. Germline lookup yields CDR1 KGHDR and CDR2 SFDVKD. V lost 7 bases to trimming and J lost 8 bases, with 16 bases between them. In DNA form, the CDR3 reads TGTGCCACCAGGGCGATGGGGGGGGGCGAAAAACTGTTTTTT. Its translation: CATRAMGGGEKLFF.

With respect to this clone: Other DNA sequences within the sample encode an identical CDR3. The genes are TRBV2 and TRBJ1-6; 7 bases are shared with TRBD1. V gave up 5 bases and J gave up 5 bases; unmatched junction bases: 3. Germline V gene lookup returns CDR1 SNHLY and CDR2 FYNNEI. The length of the CDR3 is 14 residues. The CDR3 nucleotides read TGTGCCAGCAGTAGGGACAGCAATAATTCACCCCTCCACTTT. It encodes CASSRDSNNSPLHF.

This clone was observed a few times. This chain joins TRBV24-1 and TRBJ1-1, with D tentatively TRBD1 (5 bases). The CDR3 has 14 amino acids. The germline CDR1 and CDR2 sequences are KGHDR and SFDVKD. V lost 2 bases and J lost 11, with 17 bases in between. CDR3 amino acids: CATSDSLGLSGAFF. As DNA, the CDR3 is TGTGCCACCAGTGATTCCCTGGGACTCTCCGGGGCTTTCTTT.

The chain couples TRBV30 to TRBJ1-4; D gene ambiguous. The CDR3 is made up of 15 amino acids. The germline gives CDR1 GTSNPN, CDR2 SVGIG (reference sequence). The V end lost 1 base, the J end lost 0 bases, and 9 bases lay between the germline ends. The chain's CDR3 is CAWSGRAATNEKLFF. The CDR3 bases are TGTGCCTGGAGTGGGAGGGCCGCAACTAATGAAAAACTGTTTTTT. The variable domain in full, completed from reference TRBV30 and TRBJ1-4, reads SQTIHQWPATLVQPVGSPLSLECTVEGTSNPNLYWYRQAAGRGLQLLFYSVGIGQISSEVPQNLSASRPQDRQFILSSKKLLLSDSGFYLCAWSGRAATNEKLFFGSGTQLSVL.

The chain links TRBV25-1 to TRBJ1-1, with 7 bases identical to TRBD1. CDR1 is MGHDK and CDR2 is SYGVNS in the germline V gene. V trimming: 7 bases; J trimming: 2 bases; junction bases outside the gene matches: 7. CDR3 size: 14 residues. This CDR3 reads CASTPGQSNTEAFF. The CDR3 DNA follows: TGTGCCAGCACACCGGGACAGAGTAACACTGAAGCTTTCTTT. Looking up the rest from reference TRBV25-1 and TRBJ1-1 gives the full variable domain: EADIYQTPRYLVIGTGKKITLECSQTMGHDKMYWYQQDPGMELHLIHYSYGVNSTEKGDLSSESTVSRIRTEHFPLTLESARPSHTSQYLCASTPGQSNTEAFFGQGTRLTVV.

The rearrangement uses TRBV27 and TRBJ1-6; 8 positions match TRBD1. V was pared by 4 bases and J by 7 bases, with 6 bases of the junction left unmatched. This CDR3 is built from 15 residues. From germline, CDR1 is MNHEY and CDR2 SMNVEV (reference sequence). The CDR3 DNA reads TGTGCCAGCAGTTCTCAGGGGGCTAGAAATTCACCCCTCCACTTT. Translated: CASSSQGARNSPLHF.

The V call is TRBV7-2, the J call TRBJ2-7; 9 nucleotides line up with TRBD2. V lost 7 bases, J lost 9 bases, and 13 bases stayed unmatched. Germline V gene lookup returns CDR1 SGHTA and CDR2 FQGNSA. The CDR3 consists of 14 residues. The CDR3 sequence is CASTLGLRGGGQYF. The CDR3 DNA is TGTGCCAGCACCCTAGGACTGCGGGGGGGTGGGCAGTACTTC.

The J gene is TRBJ2-6, the V gene TRBV5-4; TRBD2 agrees at 10 bases. CDR1 and CDR2 (germline): SGHNT, YYREEE (reference sequence). The CDR3 length is 18 residues. V gave up 4 bases and J gave up 0 bases; unmatched junction bases: 7. Here the CDR3 reads CASSKPGLAVSGANVLTF. The CDR3 region has the DNA TGTGCCAGCAGCAAACCCGGACTAGCGGTCTCTGGGGCCAACGTCCTGACTTTC.

This clone occurred a few times. This sequence joins TRBV18 and TRBJ1-2, with D possibly TRBD1 on 5 matching bases. V was shortened by 3 bases and J by 6 bases, with 11 bases between the two germline ends. The length of the CDR3 is 13 residues. Germline lookup yields CDR1 KGHSH and CDR2 LQKENI. The CDR3 nucleotides are TGTGCCAGCTCACCGGAGGGGTGGAATGGCTACACCTTC. Its protein product is CASSPEGWNGYTF.

The chain joins TRBV15 to TRBJ1-2, with D tentatively TRBD1 (6 bases). Trimming took off 1 base at V and 2 bases at J, with 11 bases between the two ends. CDR3 length: 15 amino acids. The germline V gene encodes CDR1 LNHNV and CDR2 YYDKDF (reference sequence). CDR3 loop: CATSRGTAYNYGYTF. The DNA of the CDR3 is TGTGCCACCAGCAGAGGGACAGCTTACAACTATGGCTACACCTTC.